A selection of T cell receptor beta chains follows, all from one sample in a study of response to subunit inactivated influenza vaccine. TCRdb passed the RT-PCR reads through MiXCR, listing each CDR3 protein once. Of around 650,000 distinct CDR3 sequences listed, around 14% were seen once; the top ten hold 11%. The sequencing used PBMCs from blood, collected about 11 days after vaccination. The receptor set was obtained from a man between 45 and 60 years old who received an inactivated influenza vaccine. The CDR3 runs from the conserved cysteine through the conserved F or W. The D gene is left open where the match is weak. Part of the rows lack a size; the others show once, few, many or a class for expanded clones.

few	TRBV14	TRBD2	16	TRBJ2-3	CASSQFSGGLTDTQYF	TGTGCCAGCAGCCAATTTAGCGGGGGACTCACAGATACGCAGTATTTT
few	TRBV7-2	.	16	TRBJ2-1	CASSLLGVGSYNEQFF	TGTGCCAGCAGCTTACTGGGGGTTGGCTCCTACAATGAGCAGTTCTTC
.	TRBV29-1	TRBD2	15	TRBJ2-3	CSVEITSESTDTQYF	TGCAGCGTGGAAATTACTAGCGAGAGCACAGATACGCAGTATTTT
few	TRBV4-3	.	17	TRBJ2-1	CASSQIWGLSSYNEQFF	TGCGCCAGCAGCCAGATATGGGGACTCAGCTCCTACAATGAGCAGTTCTTC
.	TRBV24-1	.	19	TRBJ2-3	CATSDPGQRGGGPTDTQYF	TGTGCCACCAGTGATCCGGGACAGAGGGGAGGTGGACCCACAGATACGCAGTATTTT
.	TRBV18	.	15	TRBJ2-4	CASSPSVAGDNIQYF	TGTGCCAGCTCACCTTCGGTAGCAGGGGATAACATTCAGTACTTC
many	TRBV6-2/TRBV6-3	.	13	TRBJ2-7	CASSRALNYEQYF	TGTGCCAGCAGTCGGGCCCTAAACTACGAGCAGTACTTC
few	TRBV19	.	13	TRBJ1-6	CASSTGFNSPLHF	TGTGCCAGTAGTACGGGGTTTAATTCACCCCTCCACTTT
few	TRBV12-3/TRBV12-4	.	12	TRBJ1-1	CASVGYHTEAFF	TGTGCCAGCGTGGGGTATCACACTGAAGCTTTCTTT
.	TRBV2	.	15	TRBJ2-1	CASSGHRDNYNEQFF	TGTGCCAGCAGTGGTCACCGGGACAATTACAATGAGCAGTTCTTC
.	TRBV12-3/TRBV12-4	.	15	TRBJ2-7	CASSLEGGQGTISYF	TGTGCCAGCAGTTTAGAAGGGGGGCAGGGGACCATCTCGTACTTC
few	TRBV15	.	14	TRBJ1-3	CATSSGSGGNTIYF	TGTGCCACCAGCAGTGGGTCGGGAGGAAACACCATATATTTT
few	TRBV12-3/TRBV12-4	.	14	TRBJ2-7	CASSSRGSAYEQYF	TGTGCCAGCAGCTCCAGGGGATCGGCCTACGAGCAGTACTTC
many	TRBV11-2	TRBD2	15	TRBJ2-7	CASSLDLAGAYEQYF	TGTGCCAGCAGCTTAGATCTTGCGGGAGCCTACGAGCAGTACTTC
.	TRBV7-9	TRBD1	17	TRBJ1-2	CASSLTKPGQGDYGYTF	TGTGCCAGCAGCCTCACTAAACCGGGACAGGGGGACTATGGCTACACCTTC
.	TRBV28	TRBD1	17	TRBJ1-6	CASSSQTGASYNSPLHF	TGTGCCAGCAGTTCTCAGACAGGGGCGTCCTATAATTCACCCCTCCACTTT
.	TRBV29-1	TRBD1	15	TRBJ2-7	CSVEARDRGLYEQYF	TGCAGCGTTGAAGCCCGGGACAGGGGGCTTTATGAGCAGTACTTC
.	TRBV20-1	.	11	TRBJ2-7	CSAIQLHEQYF	TGCAGTGCTATACAGCTCCACGAGCAGTACTTC
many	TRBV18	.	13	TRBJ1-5	CASSPGDNQPQHF	TGTGCCAGCTCACCTGGGGACAATCAGCCCCAGCATTTT
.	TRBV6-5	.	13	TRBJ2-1	CASSYSLPAGWEF	TGTGCCAGCAGTTACTCGCTCCCGGCAGGGTGGGAATTC
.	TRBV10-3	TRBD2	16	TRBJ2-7	CAISRKREAVSYEQYF	TGTGCCATCAGCAGAAAGCGGGAGGCGGTCTCCTACGAGCAGTACTTC
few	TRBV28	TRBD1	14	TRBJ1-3	CASIGQGSGNTIYF	TGTGCCAGCATTGGACAGGGAAGTGGAAACACCATATATTTT
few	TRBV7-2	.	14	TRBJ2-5	CASSFQGYQETQYF	TGTGCCAGCAGCTTTCAAGGGTACCAAGAGACCCAGTACTTC
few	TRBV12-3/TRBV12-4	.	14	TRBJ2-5	CASSSTGTEKTQYF	TGTGCCAGCAGTTCTACAGGGACTGAAAAGACCCAGTACTTC
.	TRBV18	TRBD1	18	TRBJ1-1	CASSPLPGGAPLNTEAFF	TGTGCCAGCTCACCACTACCAGGGGGCGCCCCCCTGAACACTGAAGCTTTCTTT
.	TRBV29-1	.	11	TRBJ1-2	CSVDNRDGYTF	TGCAGCGTTGACAACAGGGATGGCTACACCTTC
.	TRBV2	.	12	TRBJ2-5	CASSELRNSQYF	TGTGCCAGCAGTGAATTGAGGAATTCTCAGTACTTC
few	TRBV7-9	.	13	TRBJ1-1	CASSPDRTGEAFF	TGTGCCAGCAGCCCTGACAGAACGGGCGAAGCTTTCTTT
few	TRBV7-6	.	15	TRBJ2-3	CASSLSAGSADTQYF	TGTGCCAGCAGCCTCTCGGCGGGGTCAGCGGATACGCAGTATTTT
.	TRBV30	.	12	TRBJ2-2	CAWIPATGELFF	TGTGCCTGGATTCCGGCAACCGGGGAGCTGTTTTTT
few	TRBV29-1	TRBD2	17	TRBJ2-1	CSVGGLEAGVTYNEQFF	TGCAGCGTTGGGGGTTTGGAAGCGGGAGTGACCTACAATGAGCAGTTCTTC
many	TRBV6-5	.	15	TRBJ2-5	CASSYSGGSQETQYF	TGTGCCAGCAGTTATTCCGGGGGCTCCCAAGAGACCCAGTACTTC
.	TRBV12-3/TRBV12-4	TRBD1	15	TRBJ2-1	CASSLRQGGTGEQFF	TGTGCCAGCAGTTTACGACAGGGGGGAACGGGAGAGCAGTTCTTC